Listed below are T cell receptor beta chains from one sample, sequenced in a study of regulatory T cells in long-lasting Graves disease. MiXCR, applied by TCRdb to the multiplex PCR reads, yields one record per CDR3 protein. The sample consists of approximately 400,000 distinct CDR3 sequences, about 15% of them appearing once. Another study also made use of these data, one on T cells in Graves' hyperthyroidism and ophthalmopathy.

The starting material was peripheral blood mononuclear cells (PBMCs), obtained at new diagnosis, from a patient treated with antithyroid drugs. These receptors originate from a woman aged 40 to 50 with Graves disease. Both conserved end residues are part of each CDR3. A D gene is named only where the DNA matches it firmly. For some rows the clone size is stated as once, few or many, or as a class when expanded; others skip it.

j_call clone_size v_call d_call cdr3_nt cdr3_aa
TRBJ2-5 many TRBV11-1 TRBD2 TGTGCCAGCAGCTCCGTGAAGACTAGCGGGACGGAGACCCAGTACTTC CASSSVKTSGTETQYF
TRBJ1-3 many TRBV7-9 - TGTGCCAGCAGTAACTCTGGAAACACCATATATTTT CASSNSGNTIYF
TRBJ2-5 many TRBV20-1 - TGCAGTGCTAGAGGGAGGGATGAGACCCAGTACTTC CSARGRDETQYF
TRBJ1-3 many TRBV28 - TGTGCCAGCAGTTTAGGAGGAAGGGGAAACACCATATATTTT CASSLGGRGNTIYF
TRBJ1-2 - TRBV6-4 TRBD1 TGTGCCAGCAGTGACTCGGACGAATGCCTCGGGGAACAGGGGTGGTGGTACTATGGCTACACCTTC CASSDSDECLGEQGWWYYGYTF
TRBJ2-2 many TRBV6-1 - TGTGCCAGCAGAGAACAGGTGCCCGGGGAGCTGTTTTTT CASREQVPGELFF
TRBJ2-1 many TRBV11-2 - TGTGCCAGCAGCACAACAAGCTCCTACAATGAGCAGTTCTTC CASSTTSSYNEQFF
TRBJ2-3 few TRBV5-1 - TGCGCCAGCTACACAGATACGCAGTATTTT CASYTDTQYF
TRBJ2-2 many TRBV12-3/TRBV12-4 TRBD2 TGTGCCAGCAGTTTTGGCGGGAGGGCGGCCGGGGAGCTGTTTTTT CASSFGGRAAGELFF
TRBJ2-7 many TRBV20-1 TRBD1 TGCAGTGCCACCCGACAGGGGACCGAGCAGTACTTC CSATRQGTEQYF
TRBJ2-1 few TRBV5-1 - TGCGCCAGCAGCCCGAATTTGGCAGGGGATTACAATGAGCAGTTCTTC CASSPNLAGDYNEQFF
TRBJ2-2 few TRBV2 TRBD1 TGTGCCAGCATTTTGCAGGGGGCGAGCACCGGGGAGCTGTTTTTT CASILQGASTGELFF
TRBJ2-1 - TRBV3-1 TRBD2 TGTGCCAGCTCGACTAGCGGGAGGTTCAATGAGCAGTTCTTC CASSTSGRFNEQFF
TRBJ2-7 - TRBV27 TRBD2 TGTGCCAGCAGTTACACGCGGAGTCAGCGGGGGGTTATATCCTACGAGCAGTACTTC CASSYTRSQRGVISYEQYF
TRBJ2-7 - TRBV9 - TGTGCCAGCAGCGTGACGGGGGCGGGCTACGAGCAGTACTTC CASSVTGAGYEQYF
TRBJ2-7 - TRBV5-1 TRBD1 TGCGCCAGCAGCTTGGGACAGGGATTTCTCGAGCAGTACTTC CASSLGQGFLEQYF
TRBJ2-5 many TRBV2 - TGTGCCAGCAGTGATGGAGGACGCGAGACCCAGTACTTC CASSDGGRETQYF
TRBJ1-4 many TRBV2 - TGTGCCAGCAGTGATAATTCAGGGTCAGGGGCTAATGAAAAACTGTTTTTT CASSDNSGSGANEKLFF
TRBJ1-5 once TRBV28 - TGTGCCAGCAGTTTCACCCGCAATCAGCCCCAGCATTTT CASSFTRNQPQHF
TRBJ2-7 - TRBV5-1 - TGCGCCAGCAGCTTGGCCCCCACTAATAGTGAGCAGTACTTC CASSLAPTNSEQYF
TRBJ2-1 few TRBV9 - TGTGCCAGCAGTAAGATCAGCTCCTACAATGAGCAGTTCTTC CASSKISSYNEQFF
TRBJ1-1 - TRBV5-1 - TGCGCCAGCAGCCCCGCGGGCGCGACCACTGAAGCTTTCTTT CASSPAGATTEAFF
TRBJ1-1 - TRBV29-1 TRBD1 TGCAGCGTTGAAGGGGGGGTCGGGACAGGGCTCACTGAAGCTTTCTTT CSVEGGVGTGLTEAFF
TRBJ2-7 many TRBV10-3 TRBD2 TGTGCCATCAGTGAGTCGCGTGCGGGAGTACGCGAGCAGTACTTC CAISESRAGVREQYF
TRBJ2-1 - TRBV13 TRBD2 TGTGCCAGCAGCTTAGCTGGGGCGGGAGGGAGCTCCTACAATGAGCAGTTCTTC CASSLAGAGGSSYNEQFF
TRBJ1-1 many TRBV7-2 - TGTGCCAGCAGCTTAACGAGTAACACTGAAGCTTTCTTT CASSLTSNTEAFF
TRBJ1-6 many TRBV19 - TGTGCCAGTAGTATAGTTGGGCATAATTCACCCCTCCACTTT CASSIVGHNSPLHF
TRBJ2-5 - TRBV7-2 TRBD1 TGTGCCAGCAGCTTAGGGACAGGGCCCCAAGAGACCCAGTACTTC CASSLGTGPQETQYF
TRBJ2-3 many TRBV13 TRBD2 TGTGCCAGCAGCTTACATGGCGGGAGTGTTCCAGATACGCAGTATTTT CASSLHGGSVPDTQYF
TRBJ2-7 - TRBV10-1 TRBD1 TGCGCCAGCAGCGACAGGGAGAAAGACTACGAGCAGTACTTC CASSDREKDYEQYF
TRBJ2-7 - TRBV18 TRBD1 TGTGCCAGCTCATCTATACAGGGGGCCACCTACGAGCAGTACTTC CASSSIQGATYEQYF
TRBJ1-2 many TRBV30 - TGTGCCTGGATCCAAATTAAGGGGTCCCTCTATGGCTACACCTTC CAWIQIKGSLYGYTF
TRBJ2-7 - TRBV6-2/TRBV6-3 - TGTGCCAGCAGTTCGGGAATTAGGTACGAGCAGTACTTC CASSSGIRYEQYF
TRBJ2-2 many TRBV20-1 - TGCAGTGCTAGAGGCAGGAACACCGGGGAGCTGTTTTTT CSARGRNTGELFF
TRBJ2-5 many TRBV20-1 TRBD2 TGCAGTGCTACCCCCGACTCCGCGGGAGGGTACCAAGAGACCCAGTACTTC CSATPDSAGGYQETQYF
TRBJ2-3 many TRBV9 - TGTGCCAGCAGCCCCGGTCGGGGGAGCACAGATACGCAGTATTTT CASSPGRGSTDTQYF
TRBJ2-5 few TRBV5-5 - TGTGCCAGCAGCGCGGGATGGGACGGGGGAGAGACCCAGTACTTC CASSAGWDGGETQYF
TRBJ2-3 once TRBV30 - TGTGCCTGGAGTGTAATTACAGGGAGCACAGATACGCAGTGTTTT CAWSVITGSTDTQCF
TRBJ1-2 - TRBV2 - TGTGCCAGCAGAACGGCAGGGCTCTATGGCTACACCTTC CASRTAGLYGYTF